A single sample is the source of the 32 T cell receptor beta chains below, sequenced in a study of siplizumab effects on memory and regulatory T cells. Sequencing used immunoSEQ multiplex PCR; TCRdb keeps in-frame clones, though not all of them. Of 80,000 to 95,000 clones detected, approximately 95% appear once; the ten largest clones hold under 20%. The specimen was CD8+ T cells sorted from blood. These receptor sequences come from a human donor in good health.

This chain connects TRBV14 to TRBJ1-5; D unclear. Trimming stripped 1 base from V and 3 bases from J, with 10 bases between. The CDR3 loop spans 15 amino acids. Germline V gene data show CDR1 as SGHDN and CDR2 as FVKESK. The CDR3 DNA reads TGTGCCAGCAGCCAAGGACACCCGGACAATCAGCCCCAGCATTTT. Amino acid sequence: CASSQGHPDNQPQHF.

V gene TRBV28 combines with J gene TRBJ2-7; D possibly corresponds to TRBD1 (5 bases). Trimming removed 1 base at V and 6 bases at J, with 19 bases between. The CDR3 extends over 16 amino acids. Germline CDR1 reads MDHEN; CDR2 reads SYDVKM. CDR3 coding DNA: TGTGCCAGCAGTTTATACGGCAGGGCGGTCGGGTCCGAGCAGTACTTC. Amino acid sequence: CASSLYGRAVGSEQYF.

The genes are TRBV5-4 and TRBJ2-7; D might be TRBD1 or TRBD2, each matching 5 bases. Trimming stripped 4 bases from V and 4 bases from J, with 15 bases between. Germline CDR1 SGHNT, CDR2 YYREEE (reference sequence). The CDR3 runs 14 residues. The CDR3, as DNA: TGTGCCAGCAGCCCCGAGGGGCTAGCTTACGAGCAGTACTTC. Translating gives CASSPEGLAYEQYF.

This clone occurred once. This chain connects TRBV10-3 to TRBJ2-3; TRBD2 aligns across 8 bases. The germline gives CDR1 ENHRY, CDR2 SYGVKD. Losses at the gene ends were 7 bases for V and 4 bases for J; bases not matched to a gene: 7. CDR3 length equals 14 residues. The CDR3 sequence: CAITREGRADTQYF. As DNA, the CDR3 is TGTGCCATCACCCGGGAGGGCCGGGCAGATACGCAGTATTTT.

This chain links TRBV7-9 with TRBJ2-7, with D perhaps matching TRBD2 (7 bases). The V gene lost 2 bases and the J gene lost 6 bases, with 23 bases spanning the gap. The V gene's germline CDR1 is SEHNR and CDR2 FQNEAQ (reference sequence). The CDR3 consists of 17 residues. In DNA, the CDR3 is TGTGCCAGCAGCTTAATGTCCGGGGGGCGCGGGGAAGGCGAGCAGTACTTC. Translated: CASSLMSGGRGEGEQYF. Full variable domain (remainder filled in from reference TRBV7-9 and TRBJ2-7): DTGVSQNPRHKITKRGQNVTFRCDPISEHNRLYWYRQTLGQGPEFLTYFQNEAQLEKSRLLSDRFSAERPKGSFSTLEIQRTEQGDSAMYLCASSLMSGGRGEGEQYFGPGTRLTVT.

The chain combines TRBV28 with TRBJ2-3; TRBD2 matches 11 bases. With V trimmed by 5 bases and J by 3 bases, 7 bases remained unmatched. CDR3 length equals 16 residues. Germline values: CDR1 MDHEN, CDR2 SYDVKM. Written as DNA, the CDR3 is TGTGCCAGCAGTCCCCGACTAGCGGGATTAACAGATACGCAGTATTTT. It codes for CASSPRLAGLTDTQYF.

The rearrangement uses TRBV19 and TRBJ2-1; D is possibly TRBD1 or TRBD2 (6 bases each). The CDR3 has 14 amino acids. The V and J ends lost 1 base and 8 bases respectively, with 12 bases between them. Germline CDR1 and CDR2: LNHDA and SQIVND (reference sequence). The CDR3 protein is CASSIAEGVYEQFF. The CDR3 DNA reads TGTGCCAGTAGTATAGCGGAGGGGGTTTATGAGCAGTTCTTC.

In this sample, this clone turned up once. The V gene is TRBV18, the J gene TRBJ2-3; 10 bases are shared with TRBD1. J gave up 2 bases and V 3 bases, and 8 bases lay outside the gene matches. Germline-derived CDR1 and CDR2 are KGHSH and LQKENI. CDR3 length equals 17 residues. CDR3 loop: CASSPAPGQGLTDTQYF. In nucleotides, the CDR3 is TGTGCCAGCTCACCCGCACCGGGACAGGGGCTCACAGATACGCAGTATTTT.

This clone has only one observation. The CDR3 coding sequence is TGTGCCACCAGCAGAGATGGCACAGACTACGAGCAGTACTTC. It encodes CATSRDGTDYEQYF. V gene TRBV15 combines with J gene TRBJ2-7, with D unresolved. The CDR3 is 14 residues long. With 0 bases removed from V and 3 bases from J, the gap between germline ends came to 9 bases. Germline V gene data show CDR1 as LNHNV and CDR2 as YYDKDF (reference sequence).

This clone was seen only once. The V gene is TRBV2, the J gene TRBJ2-4, with D possibly TRBD1 on 9 matching bases. The germline V gene encodes CDR1 SNHLY and CDR2 FYNNEI. Trimming stripped 3 bases from V and 7 bases from J, with 13 bases between. CDR3 length: 14 residues. The CDR3 is CASSDSGTGNIQYF. The DNA for the CDR3 is TGTGCCAGCAGTGATAGCGGGACAGGGAACATTCAGTACTTC.

The chain is built from TRBV4-2 and TRBJ2-4, with D possibly TRBD2 on 6 matching bases. Trimming shortened V by 2 bases and J by 8 bases, and 16 bases separated the two germline ends. CDR3 length equals 15 residues. Germline assignment: CDR1 LGHNA and CDR2 YNFKEQ. The CDR3 nucleotides read TGTGCCAGCAGCCAAAACCCGGGAGTAGGGGACATTCAGTACTTC. It yields the protein CASSQNPGVGDIQYF.

Only one count was recorded for this clone. The chain links TRBV6-5 to TRBJ2-7; 10 positions agree with TRBD2. CDR3 length: 15 amino acids. The ends lost 6 bases at V and 0 bases at J; junction bases unmatched: 5. Per germline, CDR1 MNHEY and CDR2 SVGAGI. DNA for the CDR3: TGTGCCAGCAGACCCACTAGCGGGACCTCCTACGAGCAGTACTTC. This codes for CASRPTSGTSYEQYF.

V gene TRBV6-1 combines with J gene TRBJ2-1; tentatively, D is TRBD2 (6 bases). The CDR3 contains 14 residues. Germline CDR1 is MNHNS and CDR2 is SASEGT. Trimming stripped 8 bases from V and 8 bases from J, with 19 bases between. CDR3 region: CASQTREVLDEQFF. The CDR3, as DNA: TGTGCCAGCCAAACGCGGGAAGTGTTAGATGAGCAGTTCTTC.

This chain connects TRBV13 to TRBJ2-7, with D unclear. Germline-derived CDR1 and CDR2 are PRHDT and FYEKMQ (reference sequence). The CDR3 is made up of 13 amino acids. Trimming cost V 0 bases and J 7 bases, with 10 bases left between them. The CDR3: CASSLGQTREQYF. CDR3 DNA: TGTGCCAGCAGCTTAGGGCAGACTCGGGAGCAGTACTTC.

This clone has a single count. V usage is TRBV9 and J usage is TRBJ1-1; 7 nucleotides line up with TRBD1. Trimming removed 4 bases from V and 0 bases from J; junction bases left unmatched: 3. The CDR3 is made up of 14 amino acids. Germline V CDR1 and CDR2: SGDLS, YYNGEE. CDR3 coding DNA: TGTGCCAGCAGCCTGACAGGGCTGAACACTGAAGCTTTCTTT. Translation: CASSLTGLNTEAFF.

This clone was recorded once. The chain links TRBV15 to TRBJ1-4; 9 bases are a match to TRBD1. There are 16 residues in the CDR3. Germline V CDR1 and CDR2: LNHNV, YYDKDF (reference sequence). The V gene end was trimmed by 0 bases and the J gene end by 6 bases; junction bases not matched to a gene: 5. CDR3 DNA: TGTGCCACCAGCAGAGATATAGGGACAGGGTATGAAAAACTGTTTTTT. This gives the protein CATSRDIGTGYEKLFF.

This sequence joins TRBV9 and TRBJ2-3; D perhaps matches TRBD2 (5 bases). V was shortened by 0 bases and J by 1 base, with 9 bases between the two germline ends. CDR1 is SGDLS, CDR2 YYNGEE, per germline. The CDR3 sequence is 15 residues long. CDR3 amino acids: CASSVDGLRTDTQYF. The CDR3 nucleotides read TGTGCCAGCAGCGTAGACGGACTTCGCACAGATACGCAGTATTTT.

V is TRBV7-6 and J is TRBJ2-5; 7 nucleotides line up with TRBD1. The length of the CDR3 is 16 residues. The V gene's germline CDR1 is SGHVS and CDR2 FNYEAQ. With 1 base clipped from V and 3 bases from J, the junction kept 8 bases outside the gene matches. CDR3 loop: CASSLVTRQGKETQYF. In nucleotides, the CDR3 is TGTGCCAGCAGCTTAGTCACCCGACAGGGAAAAGAGACCCAGTACTTC.

The chain uses TRBV28 and TRBJ2-5, with D possibly being TRBD1 or TRBD2 (5 bases each). This CDR3 spans 14 amino acids. V lost 5 bases and J lost 5, with 15 bases in between. Germline-derived CDR1 and CDR2 are MDHEN and SYDVKM. For the CDR3, the DNA is TGTGCCAGCAGTCGCAGCCGGGGCGCGGAGACCCAGTACTTC. Its translation: CASSRSRGAETQYF.

The rearrangement joins TRBV2 to TRBJ2-5; possibly TRBD1 or TRBD2 for D (5 bases each). The V gene lost 2 bases and the J gene lost 5 bases, with 15 bases spanning the gap. In germline, CDR1 is SNHLY, CDR2 FYNNEI. The CDR3 totals 15 residues. CDR3 in DNA: TGTGCCAGCAGTGAACTCCGGGGCGTCGGGGAGACCCAGTACTTC. It is translated as CASSELRGVGETQYF.

The V gene is TRBV18, the J gene TRBJ1-2, with 10 bases that match TRBD1. The CDR3 length is 14 residues. The V gene end was trimmed by 5 bases and the J gene end by 4 bases; junction bases not matched to a gene: 4. CDR1 and CDR2 (germline): KGHSH, LQKENI. As DNA, the CDR3 is TGTGCCAGCTCATCAGGGACAGGGGTCTATGGCTACACCTTC. It translates to CASSSGTGVYGYTF. The variable domain in full, with the rest retrieved from reference TRBV18 and TRBJ1-2, is NAGVMQNPRHLVRRRGQEARLRCSPMKGHSHVYWYRQLPEEGLKFMVYLQKENIIDESGMPKERFSAEFPKEGPSILRIQQVVRGDSAAYFCASSSGTGVYGYTFGSGTRLTVV.

This chain uses TRBV10-2 with TRBJ2-3; TRBD2 agrees at 16 bases. Germline V gene data show CDR1 as WSHSY and CDR2 as SAAADI. J was trimmed by 3 bases and V by 1 base; bases with no gene match: 4. This CDR3 is 18 amino acids long. Here the CDR3 DNA reads TGCGCCAGCAGTGAGTGGGGACTAGCGGGAGGGGCGACAGATACGCAGTATTTT. It is translated as CASSEWGLAGGATDTQYF.

The chain links TRBV2 to TRBJ2-7, with TRBD1 matching over 8 bases. J gave up 4 bases and V 4 bases, and 6 bases lay outside the gene matches. Germline-derived CDR1 and CDR2 are SNHLY and FYNNEI. The CDR3 is made up of 14 amino acids. The CDR3 here is CASSAGTGAYEQYF. The CDR3 DNA follows: TGTGCCAGCAGTGCCGGGACAGGAGCATACGAGCAGTACTTC.

The chain employs TRBV5-1 and TRBJ2-7; 8 bases match TRBD1. Losses at the gene ends were 4 bases for V and 4 bases for J; bases not matched to a gene: 10. CDR1 and CDR2 from the germline V gene are SGHRS and YFSETQ. The CDR3 is 15 residues long. The CDR3 nucleotides read TGCGCCAGCAGCCCACGGACAGGGAACGGGTACGAGCAGTACTTC. It is translated as CASSPRTGNGYEQYF.

V and J are TRBV7-9 and TRBJ2-5, with 10 bases fitting TRBD2. The CDR3 covers 17 residues. J gave up 5 bases and V 1 base, and 10 bases lay outside the gene matches. CDR1 is SEHNR, CDR2 FQNEAQ, per germline (reference sequence). In DNA, the CDR3 is TGTGCCAGCAGCTTAGAATCGGCTAGCGGGAGTCTGGAGACCCAGTACTTC. This sequence encodes CASSLESASGSLETQYF.

This clone showed up just once. J is TRBJ2-5 and V is TRBV29-1; TRBD1 matches 7 bases. V was clipped by 1 base and J by 2 bases; unmatched bases: 4. Germline assignment: CDR1 SQVTM and CDR2 ANQGSEA. This CDR3 has 14 residues. CDR3 nucleotide sequence: TGCAGCGTTGAAGTCCCCAGGGGGCAAGAGACCCAGTACTTC. It codes for CSVEVPRGQETQYF.

The gene calls are TRBV19 and TRBJ2-1; 7 bases are a match to TRBD1. Trimming removed 7 bases from V and 8 bases from J; junction bases left unmatched: 11. The CDR3 loop spans 14 amino acids. In germline, CDR1 is LNHDA, CDR2 SQIVND (reference sequence). In DNA, the CDR3 is TGTGCCAGTACCGAAGTGGACAGGCTCCATGAGCAGTTCTTC. The encoded protein is CASTEVDRLHEQFF.

The chain is built from TRBV9 and TRBJ1-1; D unclear. Germline V gene sequence: CDR1 SGDLS, CDR2 YYNGEE. This CDR3 is 12 amino acids long. Trimming pared 7 bases from V and 1 base from J, leaving 8 bases between. In DNA form, the CDR3 reads TGTGCCAGCGCACGGGGGAACACTGAAGCTTTCTTT. This translates into CASARGNTEAFF.

This chain connects TRBV19 to TRBJ2-7; 10 nucleotides line up with TRBD1. The CDR3 loop spans 16 amino acids. CDR1 is LNHDA, CDR2 SQIVND, per germline (reference sequence). Germline trimming cut 4 bases from V and 2 bases from J; bases unmatched to any gene: 8. The chain's CDR3 is CASSTMTGGDPYEQYF. The CDR3 bases are TGTGCCAGTAGTACAATGACAGGGGGCGATCCCTACGAGCAGTACTTC.

The chain links TRBV2 to TRBJ2-7; D possibly corresponds to TRBD1 (5 bases). The CDR3 consists of 14 residues. The V and J ends lost 8 bases and 5 bases respectively, with 19 bases between them. Germline V gene data show CDR1 as SNHLY and CDR2 as FYNNEI. CDR3 bases: TGTGCCAGCGGTGGATGGGGCCCCGTGGACGAGCAGTACTTC. Translation gives CASGGWGPVDEQYF.

The count of this clone is one. The V gene is TRBV27, the J gene TRBJ2-7; 13 nucleotides align to TRBD2. V trimming: 4 bases; J trimming: 2 bases; junction bases outside the gene matches: 14. The CDR3 has 19 amino acids. CDR1 MNHEY and CDR2 SMNVEV come from the germline V gene (reference sequence). The CDR3: CASSSSQPGTSGTTYEQYF. Here the CDR3 DNA reads TGTGCCAGCAGTTCTTCCCAACCCGGGACTAGCGGGACCACCTACGAGCAGTACTTC.

This sequence joins TRBV2 and TRBJ2-4, with 8 bases fitting TRBD1. Trimming took 6 bases from V and 3 from J; bases not matched to a gene: 19. The CDR3 loop spans 19 amino acids. CDR1 and CDR2 from the germline V gene are SNHLY and FYNNEI. The chain's CDR3 is CASSLTGVGLSYNKNIQYF. The CDR3 DNA follows: TGTGCCAGCAGCCTGACAGGGGTCGGCCTATCCTATAACAAAAACATTCAGTACTTC.